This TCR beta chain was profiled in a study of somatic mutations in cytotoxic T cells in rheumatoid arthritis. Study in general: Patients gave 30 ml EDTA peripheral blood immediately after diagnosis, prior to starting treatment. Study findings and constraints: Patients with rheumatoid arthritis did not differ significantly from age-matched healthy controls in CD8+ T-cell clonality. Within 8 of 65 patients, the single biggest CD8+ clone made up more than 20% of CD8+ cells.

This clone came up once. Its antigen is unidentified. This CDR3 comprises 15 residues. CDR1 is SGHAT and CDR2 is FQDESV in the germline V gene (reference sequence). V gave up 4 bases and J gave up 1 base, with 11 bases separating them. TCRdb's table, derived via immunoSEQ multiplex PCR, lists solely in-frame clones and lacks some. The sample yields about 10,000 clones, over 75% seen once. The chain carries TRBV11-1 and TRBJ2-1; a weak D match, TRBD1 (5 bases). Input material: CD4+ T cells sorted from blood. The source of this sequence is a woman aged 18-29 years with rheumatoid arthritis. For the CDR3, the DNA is TGTGCCAGCAGCTCGGACAAGGGTTCCTACAATGAGCAGTTCTTC. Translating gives CASSSDKGSYNEQFF.